This entry features one TCR beta chain sequence. The antigen it recognizes is unknown. No much larger clone exists at a distance of one base, and base qualities are not known. The source of the sample is a study of blood T cell repertoires in COVID-19 (dated by TCRdb to the early 2020s). About the investigation overall: Collaborator samples came from the United States, Italy and Spain and covered acute and convalescent phases of COVID-19. The prospective study material was composed of cDNA or gDNA derived from T cells, B-cell-depleted T cells, or PBMCs. Subjects who had been exposed to COVID-19, were actively infected with it, or had recovered from it provided the deeply sampled blood TCRbeta repertoires that made up the dataset. A freely available public database, intended as a resource for researchers studying the immune response to SARS-CoV-2, is where the repertoires were released. Samples came from the ongoing ImmuneRACE study (first 160 participants) plus 1,254 subjects from 6 global collaborators. A de-identified subject ID, COVID-19 status, age in years and sex were almost always included in the sample metadata. Where available, HLA class I and class II types were taken from metadata supplied by the sample provider and were not determined by assay-based typing.

TCRbeta CDR3 regions were amplified from genomic DNA using the immunoSEQ Assay, a bias-controlled multiplex PCR. Per the source publication's procedure: The number of nucleated cells in each sample was estimated by amplification of reference gene primers within the assay. To quantify the absolute abundance of each unique TCRbeta CDR3 rearrangement, sequence reads were collapsed and filtered. For each sample, productive Simpson clonality was calculated as the square root of Simpson's diversity index over productive rearrangements. TCRdb carries this immuneACCESS record with in-frame sequences only. Its versions omit some clonotypes, under half of them owing to an unresolved V gene in the studies checked, with the rest unexplained. V and J calls and clone size come straight from that table; D and trimming were deduced from the DNA. Here the sample has more than 300,000 clones; approximately 93% occur a single time. The ten biggest clones cover more than 0.85% of the sample.

General study outcomes and caveats: The quantity of clinical and demographic metadata differed by source and by participant and was supplied without curation.

Participants in the prospective study were aged about 18 to 95 years, lived in 24 United States geographic areas, and enrolled through a virtual design. In the prospective study, cohorts were assigned on the basis of participant-reported clinical history obtained from a screening survey and a study questionnaire. Exposed participants were defined as having been in contact with someone with a PCR-confirmed or clinician-diagnosed COVID-19 case within 2 weeks of study entry. Each participant in the prospective study had whole blood, serum and a nasopharyngeal or oropharyngeal swab collected by mobile phlebotomists. Additional blood draws and questionnaires over an approximately two-month period could optionally be provided by prospective study participants. Prospective study blood samples were shipped either frozen or at room temperature before DNA extraction. The CDR3 spans 17 residues, from the cysteine through the phenylalanine. The kept DNA is CDR3 alone, 51 bases in frame from the first base. V ends up 2 bases short and J 7 bases short, with an unmatched junction base count of 9. From the germline V gene, CDR1 is SGHTA and CDR2 is FQGNSA.

The sequence is built from TRBV7-2 and TRBJ2-3; the junction holds 13 bases that match TRBD2. This receptor was obtained from a woman aged 40 to 50 who had been exposed to COVID-19. The sequenced material came from PBMCs or T cells enriched from blood (not recorded which). The sequenced DNA: TGTGCCAGCAGCTTACTACTAGCGGGAGGGCGAGGGAATACGCAGTATTTT. It specifies CASSLLLAGGRGNTQYF.